This T cell receptor beta chain was sequenced for a study of blood T cell repertoires in COVID-19. TCRdb keeps only in-frame clones here, not all; method: immunoSEQ multiplex PCR. The sample carries 200,000 to 300,000 clones, roughly 86% recorded once. Input material: PBMCs or T cells enriched from blood (not recorded which). The receptor's source is a woman aged 18-29 years who had recovered from COVID-19.

The CDR3 loop is CASSFSRGYTF. CDR3 nucleotides: TGTGCCAGCAGTTTCTCCCGTGGCTACACCTTC. The chain couples TRBV28 to TRBJ1-2; D unclear. The CDR3 loop spans 11 amino acids. Trimming took off 3 bases at V and 7 bases at J, with 6 bases between the two ends. Germline V lookup: CDR1 MDHEN, CDR2 SYDVKM.